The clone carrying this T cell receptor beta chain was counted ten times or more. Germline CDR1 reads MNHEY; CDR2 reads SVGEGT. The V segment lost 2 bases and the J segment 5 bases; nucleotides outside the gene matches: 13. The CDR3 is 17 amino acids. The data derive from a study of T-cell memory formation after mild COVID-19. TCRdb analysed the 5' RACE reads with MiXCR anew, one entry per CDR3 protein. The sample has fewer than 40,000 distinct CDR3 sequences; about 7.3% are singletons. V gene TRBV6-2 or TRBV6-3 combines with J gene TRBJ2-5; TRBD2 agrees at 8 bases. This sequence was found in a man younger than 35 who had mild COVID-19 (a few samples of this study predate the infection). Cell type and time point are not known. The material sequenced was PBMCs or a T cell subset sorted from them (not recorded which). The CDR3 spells CASSYPSRTSRGETQYF. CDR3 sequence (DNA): TGTGCCAGCAGTTACCCGAGTAGGACTAGCAGAGGGGAGACCCAGTACTTC.